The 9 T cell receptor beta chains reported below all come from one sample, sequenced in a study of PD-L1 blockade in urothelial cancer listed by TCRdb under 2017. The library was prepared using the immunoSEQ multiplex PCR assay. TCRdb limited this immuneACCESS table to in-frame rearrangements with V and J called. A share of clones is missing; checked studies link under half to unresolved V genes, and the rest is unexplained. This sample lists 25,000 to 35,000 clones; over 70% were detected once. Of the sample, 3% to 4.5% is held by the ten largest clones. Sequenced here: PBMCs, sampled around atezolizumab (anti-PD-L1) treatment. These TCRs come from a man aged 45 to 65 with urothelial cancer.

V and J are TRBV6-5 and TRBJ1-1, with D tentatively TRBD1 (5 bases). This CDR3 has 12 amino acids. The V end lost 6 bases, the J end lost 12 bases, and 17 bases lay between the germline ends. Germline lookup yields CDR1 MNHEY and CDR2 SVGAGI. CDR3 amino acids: CASSRAGIRTFF. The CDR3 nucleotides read TGTGCCAGCAGCCGCGCAGGGATTCGGACTTTCTTT.

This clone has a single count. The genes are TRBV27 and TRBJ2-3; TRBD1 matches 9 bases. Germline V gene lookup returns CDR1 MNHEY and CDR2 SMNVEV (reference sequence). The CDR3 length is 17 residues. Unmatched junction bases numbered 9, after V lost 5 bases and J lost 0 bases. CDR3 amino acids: CASSRQGVTPSTDTQYF. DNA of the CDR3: TGTGCCAGCAGTCGACAGGGGGTAACCCCTAGCACAGATACGCAGTATTTT.

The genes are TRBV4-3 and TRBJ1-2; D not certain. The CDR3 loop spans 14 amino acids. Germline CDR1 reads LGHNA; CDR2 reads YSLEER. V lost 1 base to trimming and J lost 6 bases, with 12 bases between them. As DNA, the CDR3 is TGCGCCAGCAGCCAAGTGCGGGATGAGGATGGCTACACCTTC. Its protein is CASSQVRDEDGYTF.

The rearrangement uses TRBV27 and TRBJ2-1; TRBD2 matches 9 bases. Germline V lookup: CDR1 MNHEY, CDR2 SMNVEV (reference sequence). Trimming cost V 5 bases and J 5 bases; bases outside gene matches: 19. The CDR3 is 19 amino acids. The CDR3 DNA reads TGTGCCAGCAGTCCAACCGGGACTAGCTTCACCCGTCGGAACAATGAGCAGTTCTTC. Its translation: CASSPTGTSFTRRNNEQFF.

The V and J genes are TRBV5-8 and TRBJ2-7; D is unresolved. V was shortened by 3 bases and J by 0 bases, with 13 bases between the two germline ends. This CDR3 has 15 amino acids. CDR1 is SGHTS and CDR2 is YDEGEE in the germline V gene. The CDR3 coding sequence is TGTGCCAGCAGCTCCCGCGGTACCCCCTCCTACGAGCAGTACTTC. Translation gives CASSSRGTPSYEQYF. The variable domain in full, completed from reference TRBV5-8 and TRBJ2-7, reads EAGVTQSPTHLIKTRGQQATLRCSPISGHTSVYWYQQALGLGLQFLLWYDEGEERNRGNFPPRFSGRQFPNYSSELNVNALELEDSALYLCASSSRGTPSYEQYFGPGTRLTVT.

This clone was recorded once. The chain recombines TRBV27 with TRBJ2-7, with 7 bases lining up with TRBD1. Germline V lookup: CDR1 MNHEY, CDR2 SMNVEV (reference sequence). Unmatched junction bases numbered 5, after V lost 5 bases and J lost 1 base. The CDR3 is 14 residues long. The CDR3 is CASSPGQASYEQYF. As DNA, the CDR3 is TGTGCCAGCAGTCCAGGACAGGCATCCTACGAGCAGTACTTC.

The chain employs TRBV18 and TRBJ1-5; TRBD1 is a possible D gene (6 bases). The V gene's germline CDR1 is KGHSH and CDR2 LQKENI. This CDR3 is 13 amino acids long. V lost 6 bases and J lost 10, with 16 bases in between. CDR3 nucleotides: TGTGCCAGCTCGGACAGACTCCGTGAACCCCAGCATTTT. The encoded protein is CASSDRLREPQHF.

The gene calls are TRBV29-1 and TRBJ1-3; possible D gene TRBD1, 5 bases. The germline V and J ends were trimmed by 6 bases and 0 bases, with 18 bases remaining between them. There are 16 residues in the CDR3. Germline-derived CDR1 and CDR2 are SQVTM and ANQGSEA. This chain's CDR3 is CSVTVGGTSSGNTIYF. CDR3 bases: TGCAGCGTCACGGTCGGGGGGACTAGCTCTGGAAACACCATATATTTT.

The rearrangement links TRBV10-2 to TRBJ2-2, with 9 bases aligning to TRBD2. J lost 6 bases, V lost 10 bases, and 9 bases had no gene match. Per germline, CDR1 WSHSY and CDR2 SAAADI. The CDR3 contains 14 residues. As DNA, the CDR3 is TGCGCCACCTTAGCGGGAGTATCGGCCGGGGAGCTGTTTTTT. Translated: CATLAGVSAGELFF.